The rows below give T cell receptor beta chains drawn from one sample of a study of blood T cell repertoires in COVID-19. The data were produced by immunoSEQ multiplex PCR, yet TCRdb's version contains in-frame clones alone and is incomplete. The sample lists 72,000 or so clones; approximately 89% were seen once. Sequenced material: peripheral blood. The origin of the receptors is a man aged 60 to 75 with acute or convalescent COVID-19. CDR3s include the opening cysteine and the closing phenylalanine or tryptophan. The order of the fields is D gene, V gene, clone size, J gene, CDR3 protein, CDR3 DNA. D genes are given only for firm matches. Rows may omit the clone size; those that give it use once, few, many or a size class.

>TRBD2|TRBV5-1|-|TRBJ2-1
CASSSLAGTYNEQFF
TGCGCCAGCAGCTCACTAGCGGGGACCTACAATGAGCAGTTCTTC
>TRBD1|TRBV2|-|TRBJ1-4
CASSVTGTGGVGGKEKLFF
TGTGCCAGCAGTGTGACCGGGACAGGGGGCGTCGGTGGTAAGGAAAAACTGTTTTTT
>TRBD1|TRBV19|-|TRBJ2-6
CASRGQGPGANVLTF
TGTGCCAGTAGGGGACAGGGCCCTGGGGCCAACGTCCTGACTTTC
>TRBD1|TRBV13|-|TRBJ1-6
CASSFRDRGGSPLHF
TGTGCCAGCAGCTTCCGGGACAGGGGAGGATCACCCCTCCACTTT
>-|TRBV7-6|-|TRBJ1-1
CASSLATGMNTEAFF
TGTGCCAGCAGCTTAGCTACAGGGATGAACACTGAAGCTTTCTTT
>TRBD1|TRBV27|-|TRBJ2-1
CASSGQGLTSYNEQFF
TGTGCCAGCAGTGGACAGGGGCTCACCTCCTACAATGAGCAGTTCTTC
>-|TRBV13|-|TRBJ1-1
CASGEGNTEAFF
TGTGCCAGCGGGGAGGGAAACACTGAAGCTTTCTTT
>-|TRBV12-3/TRBV12-4|-|TRBJ1-1
CASSLRQGTEAFF
TGTGCCAGCAGTTTACGGCAGGGCACTGAAGCTTTCTTT
>-|TRBV2|-|TRBJ2-1
CASSEGVHEQFF
TGTGCCAGCAGTGAGGGAGTCCATGAGCAGTTCTTC
>-|TRBV30|-|TRBJ1-4
CAWSSPPSTTNEKLFF
TGTGCCTGGAGTTCTCCTCCTTCTACAACTAATGAAAAACTGTTTTTT
>TRBD2|TRBV14|-|TRBJ2-7
CASSQVVGGYYEQYF
TGTGCCAGCAGCCAAGTCGTGGGGGGGTACTACGAGCAGTACTTC
>TRBD1|TRBV4-1|-|TRBJ1-1
CASSHTGTGKPEAFF
TGCGCCAGCAGCCATACCGGGACAGGGAAGCCTGAAGCTTTCTTT
>-|TRBV25-1|once|TRBJ1-2
CASSEWAGYGYTF
TGTGCCAGCAGTGAATGGGCAGGGTATGGCTACACCTTC
>TRBD1|TRBV28|-|TRBJ1-2
CASSLTGGLRGYTF
TGTGCCAGCAGCTTGACAGGGGGGCTGAGGGGCTACACCTTC
>TRBD1|TRBV9|-|TRBJ1-5
CASSVGQGNQPQHF
TGTGCCAGCAGCGTAGGACAGGGGAATCAGCCCCAGCATTTT
>-|TRBV6-4|-|TRBJ1-5
CASSASGGDNQPQHF
TGTGCCAGCAGTGCTTCGGGCGGGGACAATCAGCCCCAGCATTTT